This T cell receptor beta chain comes out of a study of beta chain features in type 1 diabetes. In regard to this clone: Its antigen is as yet unknown.

Germline V gene data show CDR1 as LGHNA and CDR2 as YSLEER. The CDR3 loop spans 16 amino acids. After removal of 4 bases from V and 3 bases from J, the junction contained 10 bases not matched to a gene. Study-wide results and limits: Across all four CD4+ subsets, people with type 1 diabetes showed modestly shorter TCRB CDR3s.

As every portion of the isolated RNA was reverse transcribed, the sequencing read expressed TCRB transcripts. Produced via immunoSEQ multiplex PCR; TCRdb's table is partial and in-frame only. Of 120,000 or so clones in the sample, approximately 16% were seen once. This receptor was obtained from a man aged 30 to 45 with type 1 diabetes. The sequenced material came from central memory CD4+ T cells from blood. The J gene is TRBJ2-7, the V gene TRBV4-3, with TRBD2 identical over 9 bases. CDR3 coding DNA: TGCGCCAGCAGCCGCAGCGGAACTAGCGGGCGCTACGAGCAGTACTTC. Translation: CASSRSGTSGRYEQYF.